This T cell receptor (beta chain) derives from a study of vaccination effects on CD4 cells after COVID-19. Background on the study: A couple of convalescent donors provided samples 16 days and one week before vaccination. The study's findings and limits: Substantial clonal contraction characterized both infection- and vaccine-induced clones late after vaccination.

As regards this clone: Its antigen remains unknown.

The CDR3 totals 15 residues. Unmatched junction bases numbered 8, after V lost 6 bases and J lost 4 bases. Germline CDR1 is LNHDA and CDR2 is SQIVND (reference sequence). TCRdb's table, derived via immunoSEQ multiplex PCR, lists solely in-frame clones and lacks some. The table records about 70,000 clones, 73% of them present only once. ViraFEST expansion of antigen-specific CD4+ T cells with viral peptide pools preceded sequencing. CD4+ T cell isolation took place after 10 days of culture. According to PCR results, the person was infected with SARS-CoV-2 between March and December 2020. PBMC cultures contained about 2 million cells per well, 9.5 to 10 IU/ml IL-2 and approximately 9.9 ug/ml peptides.

The genes are TRBV19 and TRBJ2-3; 9 bases are shared with TRBD2. The starting material was CD4+ T cells from PBMCs cultured with HIV peptides, obtained before COVID-19 vaccination. Stated subset: HIV-1 Nef peptide pool negative control/reference culture. This receptor was obtained from a human donor who had a prior SARS-CoV-2 infection. As DNA, the CDR3 is TGTGCCAGTAGGGATAGCGGGAGCGTCGCAGATACGCAGTATTTT. Its translation: CASRDSGSVADTQYF.